These T cell receptor beta chains were read from a single sample in a study of blood T cell repertoires in COVID-19. Clones were read by immunoSEQ multiplex PCR, and TCRdb kept only the in-frame ones, dropping some. This sample carries 35,000 to 50,000 clones, 80% to 90% of them seen once, and the ten largest clones take 5.5% to 6.5%. What was sequenced was peripheral blood. These receptor sequences come from an elderly woman with acute or convalescent COVID-19. Both conserved end residues are part of each CDR3. Fields, in order: V gene, D gene, clone size, J gene, CDR3 DNA, CDR3 protein. A D gene is named only where the DNA matches it firmly. Expanded clones are given a class, and other clones once, few, many or no size at all.

>TRBV19|TRBD1|NA|TRBJ1-6
TGTGCCAGTAGTATAGGACAGGGTGGGTCACCCCTCCACTTT
CASSIGQGGSPLHF
>TRBV3-1/TRBV3-2|NA|once|TRBJ1-1
TGTGCCAGCAGCCAAGATTTAGAGAACACTGAAGCTTTCTTT
CASSQDLENTEAFF
>TRBV15|TRBD1|NA|TRBJ1-1
TGTGCCACCAGCGTAAACAGGGGGTCAGGGGACACTGAAGCTTTCTTT
CATSVNRGSGDTEAFF
>TRBV2|TRBD2|NA|TRBJ2-1
TGTGCCAGCAGCGCCCGCGGGGGGGCATCCTACAATGAGCAGTTCTTC
CASSARGGASYNEQFF
>TRBV6-5|TRBD1|NA|TRBJ1-2
TGTGCCAGCAGCTCAGGGGGCGGGTATGGCTACACCTTC
CASSSGGGYGYTF
>TRBV5-1|TRBD2|NA|TRBJ2-5
TGCGCCAGCAGCCATAAGACTAGCGCTGGGGAGACCCAGTACTTC
CASSHKTSAGETQYF
>TRBV11-3|TRBD1|NA|TRBJ2-7
TGTGCCAGCAGCTTTAGAGGGACAGGGTCCTACGAGCAGTACTTC
CASSFRGTGSYEQYF
>TRBV5-6|TRBD1|NA|TRBJ2-2
TGTGCCAGCAGCTATCCGGGACAGGGTAACACCGGGGAGCTGTTTTTT
CASSYPGQGNTGELFF
>TRBV2|TRBD2|few|TRBJ2-2
TGTGCCAGCAGTGTACTAGCGGGGGATACCGGGGAGCTGTTTTTT
CASSVLAGDTGELFF
>TRBV29-1|TRBD1|NA|TRBJ1-2
TGCAGCGTTGACCCAGGGGGCGCGGGTGGCTACACCTTC
CSVDPGGAGGYTF
>TRBV19|TRBD1|NA|TRBJ2-2
TGTGCCAGTAGTAACCAGGGGGCGGGCGGGGAGCTGTTTTTT
CASSNQGAGGELFF
>TRBV11-3|TRBD1|large|TRBJ2-2
TGTGCCAGCACCCCGGACAGGGGGCGCATTTACACCGGGGAGCTGTTTTTT
CASTPDRGRIYTGELFF
>TRBV6-5|TRBD1|NA|TRBJ2-1
TGTGCCAGCAGTCGAAACAGGGGTTCGAATGAGCAGTTCTTC
CASSRNRGSNEQFF
>TRBV11-2|NA|NA|TRBJ2-6
TGTGCCAGCAGCTTGGACAGCTCTGGGGCCAACGTCCTGACTTTC
CASSLDSSGANVLTF
>TRBV19|TRBD1|few|TRBJ2-2
TGTGCCAGTAGTCCCCAGGACAGGGATGACACCGGGGAGCTGTTTTTT
CASSPQDRDDTGELFF
>TRBV7-3|TRBD2|NA|TRBJ2-5
TGTGCCAGCAGCCCAAGGACTAGTGGCGAGACCCAGTACTTC
CASSPRTSGETQYF
>TRBV7-9|NA|NA|TRBJ2-7
TGTGCCAGCAGCCTCACAGGGTACGAGCAGTACTTC
CASSLTGYEQYF
>TRBV7-3|NA|NA|TRBJ2-3
TGTGCCAGCAAACTAGCTTCCGGGGCAGATACGCAGTATTTT
CASKLASGADTQYF
>TRBV29-1|TRBD1|NA|TRBJ2-5
TGCAGCGTCACCGGACAGGGCCAAGAGACCCAGTACTTC
CSVTGQGQETQYF